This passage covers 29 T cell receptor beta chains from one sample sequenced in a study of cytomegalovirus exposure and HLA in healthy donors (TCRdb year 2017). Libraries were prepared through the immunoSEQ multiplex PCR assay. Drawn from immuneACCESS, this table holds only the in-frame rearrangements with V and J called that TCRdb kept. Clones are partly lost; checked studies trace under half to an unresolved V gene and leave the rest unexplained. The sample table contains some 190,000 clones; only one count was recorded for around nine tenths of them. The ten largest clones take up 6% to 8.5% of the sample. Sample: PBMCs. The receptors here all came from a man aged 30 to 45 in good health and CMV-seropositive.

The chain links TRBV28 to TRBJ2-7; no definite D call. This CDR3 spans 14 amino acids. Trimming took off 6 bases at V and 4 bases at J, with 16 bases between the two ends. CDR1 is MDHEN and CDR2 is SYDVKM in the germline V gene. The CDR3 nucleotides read TGTGCCAGCAGGCAGGCGACCCCTCCATACGAGCAGTACTTC. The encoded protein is CASRQATPPYEQYF.

CDR3 bases: TGTGCCAGCAGCTACGGGACTAGCGCTAGGGGCGGGGAGCTGTTTTTT. This gives the protein CASSYGTSARGGELFF. V gene TRBV9 combines with J gene TRBJ2-2, with 10 bases identical to TRBD2. J was trimmed by 7 bases and V by 4 bases; bases with no gene match: 10. Germline values: CDR1 SGDLS, CDR2 YYNGEE. This CDR3 contains 16 residues. Supplemented by reference TRBV9 and TRBJ2-2, the full variable domain reads DSGVTQTPKHLITATGQRVTLRCSPRSGDLSVYWYQQSLDQGLQFLIQYYNGEERAKGNILERFSAQQFPDLHSELNLSSLELGDSALYFCASSYGTSARGGELFFGEGSRLTVL.

This CDR3 reads CASSQDGLAGGLTGELFF. CDR3 bases: TGTGCCAGCAGCCAAGATGGGCTAGCGGGAGGACTCACCGGGGAGCTGTTTTTT. The chain uses TRBV4-2 and TRBJ2-2, with 11 bases that match TRBD2. With 0 bases clipped from V and 4 bases from J, the junction kept 7 bases outside the gene matches. Germline V gene sequence: CDR1 LGHNA, CDR2 YNFKEQ. The length of the CDR3 is 18 residues.

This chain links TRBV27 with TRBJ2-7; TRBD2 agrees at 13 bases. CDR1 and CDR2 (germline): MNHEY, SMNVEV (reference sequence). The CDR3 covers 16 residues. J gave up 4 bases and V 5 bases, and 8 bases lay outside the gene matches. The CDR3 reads CASSRIPGLAGYEQYF. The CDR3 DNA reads TGTGCCAGCAGTCGAATCCCGGGACTAGCGGGGTACGAGCAGTACTTC.

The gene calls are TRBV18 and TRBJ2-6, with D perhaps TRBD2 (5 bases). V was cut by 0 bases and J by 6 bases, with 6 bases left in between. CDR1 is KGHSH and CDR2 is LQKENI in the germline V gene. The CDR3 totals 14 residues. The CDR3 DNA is TGTGCCAGCTCACCACCTCGGGAGGCCAACGTCCTGACTTTC. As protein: CASSPPREANVLTF.

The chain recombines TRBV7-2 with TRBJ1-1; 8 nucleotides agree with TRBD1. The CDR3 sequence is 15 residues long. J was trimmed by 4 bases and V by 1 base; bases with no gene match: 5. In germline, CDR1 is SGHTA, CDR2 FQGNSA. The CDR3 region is CASSLGNRGVTEAFF. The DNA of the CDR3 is TGTGCCAGCAGCTTAGGGAACAGGGGGGTCACTGAAGCTTTCTTT.

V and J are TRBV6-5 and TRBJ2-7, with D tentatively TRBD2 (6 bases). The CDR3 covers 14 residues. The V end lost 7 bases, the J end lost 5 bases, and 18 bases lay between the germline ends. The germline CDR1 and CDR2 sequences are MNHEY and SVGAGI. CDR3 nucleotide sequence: TGTGCCAGCACCGAGGGGCCCGGGGGTAACGAGCAGTACTTC. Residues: CASTEGPGGNEQYF.

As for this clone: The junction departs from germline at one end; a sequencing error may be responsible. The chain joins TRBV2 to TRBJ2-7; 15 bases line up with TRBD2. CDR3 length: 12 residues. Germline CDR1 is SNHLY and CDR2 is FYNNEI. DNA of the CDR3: TGTGCCAGCAGCGGGACTAGCGGGAGGAGGTGTTTC. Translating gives CASSGTSGRRCF.

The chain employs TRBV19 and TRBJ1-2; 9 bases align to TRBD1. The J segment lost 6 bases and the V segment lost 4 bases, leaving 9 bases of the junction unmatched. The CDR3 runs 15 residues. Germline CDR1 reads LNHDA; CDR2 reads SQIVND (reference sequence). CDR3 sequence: CASSTTGTGRDGYTF. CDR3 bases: TGTGCCAGTAGTACCACCGGGACAGGGAGGGATGGCTACACCTTC.

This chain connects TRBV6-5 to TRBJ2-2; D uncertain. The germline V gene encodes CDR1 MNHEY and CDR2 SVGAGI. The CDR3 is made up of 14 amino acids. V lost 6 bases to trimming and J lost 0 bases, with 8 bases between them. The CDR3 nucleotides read TGTGCCAGCAGAATATACCCGAACACCGGGGAGCTGTTTTTT. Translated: CASRIYPNTGELFF.

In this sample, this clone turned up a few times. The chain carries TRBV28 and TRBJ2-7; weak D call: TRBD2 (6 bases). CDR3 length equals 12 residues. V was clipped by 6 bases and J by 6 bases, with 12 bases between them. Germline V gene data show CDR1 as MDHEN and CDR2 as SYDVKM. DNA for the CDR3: TGTGCCAGCAGGCGACTAGTCAGCGAGCAGTACTTC. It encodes CASRRLVSEQYF.

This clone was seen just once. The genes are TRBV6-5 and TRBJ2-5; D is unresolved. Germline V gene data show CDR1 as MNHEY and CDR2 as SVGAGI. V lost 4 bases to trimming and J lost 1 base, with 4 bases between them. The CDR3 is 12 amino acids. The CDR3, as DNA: TGTGCCAGCAGTTTGGGCCAAGAGACCCAGTACTTC. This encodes CASSLGQETQYF.

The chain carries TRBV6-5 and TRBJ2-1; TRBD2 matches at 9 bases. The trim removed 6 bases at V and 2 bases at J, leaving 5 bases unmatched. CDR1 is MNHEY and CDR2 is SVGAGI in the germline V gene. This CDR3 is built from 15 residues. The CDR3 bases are TGTGCCAGCAGACCGGGCGGGAGGGCCTACAATGAGCAGTTCTTC. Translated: CASRPGGRAYNEQFF.

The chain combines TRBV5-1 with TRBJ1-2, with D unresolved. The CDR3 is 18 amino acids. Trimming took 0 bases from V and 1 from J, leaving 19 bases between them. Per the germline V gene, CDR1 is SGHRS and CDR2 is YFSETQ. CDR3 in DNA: TGCGCCAGCAGCTTGGCCTCCGGGCCCCCTCCGGTTAACTATGGCTACACCTTC. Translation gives CASSLASGPPPVNYGYTF.

CDR3 coding DNA: TGTGCCAGCAGTTACGGGGCAGACCAAGAGACCCAGTACTTC. Its translation is CASSYGADQETQYF. V usage is TRBV6-5 and J usage is TRBJ2-5, with D possibly matching TRBD1 (5 bases). There are 14 residues in the CDR3. Germline CDR1 and CDR2: MNHEY and SVGAGI. Trimming stripped 2 bases from V and 0 bases from J, with 7 bases between.

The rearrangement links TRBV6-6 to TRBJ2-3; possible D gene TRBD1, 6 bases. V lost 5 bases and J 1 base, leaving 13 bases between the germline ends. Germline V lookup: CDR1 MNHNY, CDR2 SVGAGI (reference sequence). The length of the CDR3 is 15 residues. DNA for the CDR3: TGTGCCAGCAGTACACCACCAGGGGGCACAGATACGCAGTATTTT. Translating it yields CASSTPPGGTDTQYF.

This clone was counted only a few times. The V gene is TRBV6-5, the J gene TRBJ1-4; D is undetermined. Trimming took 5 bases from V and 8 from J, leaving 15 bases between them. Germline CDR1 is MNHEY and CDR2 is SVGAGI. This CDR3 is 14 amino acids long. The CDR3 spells CASSAVASIEKLFF. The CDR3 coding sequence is TGTGCCAGCAGTGCAGTCGCCAGCATCGAAAAACTGTTTTTT.

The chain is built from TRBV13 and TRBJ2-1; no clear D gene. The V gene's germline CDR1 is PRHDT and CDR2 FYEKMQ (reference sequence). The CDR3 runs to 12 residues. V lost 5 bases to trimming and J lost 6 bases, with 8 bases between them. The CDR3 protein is CASSPEPNEQFF. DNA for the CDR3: TGTGCCAGCAGCCCGGAACCCAATGAGCAGTTCTTC.

As DNA, the CDR3 is TGTGCCAGCAGAGGACTAGCGGGTTCCGGGGAGCTGTTTTTT. Protein product: CASRGLAGSGELFF. The chain employs TRBV6-4 and TRBJ2-2; 11 nucleotides agree with TRBD2. The CDR3 length is 14 residues. Germline trimming cut 6 bases from V and 6 bases from J; bases unmatched to any gene: 3. Germline V CDR1 and CDR2: MRHNA, SNTAGT.

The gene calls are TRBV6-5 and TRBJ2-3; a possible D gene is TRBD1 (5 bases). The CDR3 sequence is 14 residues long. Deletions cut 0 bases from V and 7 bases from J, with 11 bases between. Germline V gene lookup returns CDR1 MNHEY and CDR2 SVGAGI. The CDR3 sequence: CASSYSTRANTQYF. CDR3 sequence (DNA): TGTGCCAGCAGTTACTCTACCAGGGCAAATACGCAGTATTTT.

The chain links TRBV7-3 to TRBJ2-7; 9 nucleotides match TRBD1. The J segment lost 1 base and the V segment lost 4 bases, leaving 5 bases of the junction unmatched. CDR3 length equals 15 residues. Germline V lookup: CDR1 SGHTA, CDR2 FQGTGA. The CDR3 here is CASSSTGTGSYEQYF. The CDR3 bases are TGTGCCAGCAGCTCCACCGGGACAGGGTCCTACGAGCAGTACTTC.

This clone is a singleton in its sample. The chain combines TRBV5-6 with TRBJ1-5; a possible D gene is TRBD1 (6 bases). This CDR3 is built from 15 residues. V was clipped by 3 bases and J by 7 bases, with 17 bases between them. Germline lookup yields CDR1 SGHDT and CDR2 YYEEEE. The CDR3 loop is CASSSGGAGHQPQHF. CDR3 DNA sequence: TGTGCCAGCAGCTCTGGGGGCGCCGGCCACCAGCCCCAGCATTTT.

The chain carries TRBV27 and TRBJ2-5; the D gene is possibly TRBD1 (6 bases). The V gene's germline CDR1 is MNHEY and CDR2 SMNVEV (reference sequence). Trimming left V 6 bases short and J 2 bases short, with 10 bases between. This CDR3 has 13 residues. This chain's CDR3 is CASRPTGQETQYF. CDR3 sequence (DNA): TGTGCCAGCAGACCAACAGGGCAAGAGACCCAGTACTTC.

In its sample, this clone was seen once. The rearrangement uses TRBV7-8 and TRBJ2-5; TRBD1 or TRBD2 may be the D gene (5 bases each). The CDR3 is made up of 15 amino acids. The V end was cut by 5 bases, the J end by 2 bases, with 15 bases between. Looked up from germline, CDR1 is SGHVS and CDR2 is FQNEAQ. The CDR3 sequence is CASSTQTGAQETQYF. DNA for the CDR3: TGTGCCAGCAGCACGCAAACCGGGGCTCAAGAGACCCAGTACTTC.

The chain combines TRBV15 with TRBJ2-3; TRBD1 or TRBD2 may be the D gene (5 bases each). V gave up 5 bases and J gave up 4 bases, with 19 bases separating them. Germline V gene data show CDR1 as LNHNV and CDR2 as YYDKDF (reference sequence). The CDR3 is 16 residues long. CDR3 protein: CATSGRTALGADTQYF. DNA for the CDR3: TGTGCCACCAGCGGCCGTACGGCTCTGGGGGCAGATACGCAGTATTTT.

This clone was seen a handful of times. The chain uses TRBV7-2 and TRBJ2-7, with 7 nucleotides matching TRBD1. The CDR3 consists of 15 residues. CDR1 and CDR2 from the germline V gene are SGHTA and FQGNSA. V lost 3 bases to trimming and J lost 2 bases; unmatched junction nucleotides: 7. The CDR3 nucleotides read TGTGCCAGCAGCTTGGGACGACAGGGCCCCTACGAGCAGTACTTC. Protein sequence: CASSLGRQGPYEQYF. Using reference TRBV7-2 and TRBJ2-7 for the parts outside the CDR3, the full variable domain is GAGVSQSPSNKVTEKGKDVELRCDPISGHTALYWYRQSLGQGLEFLIYFQGNSAPDKSGLPSDRFSAERTGGSVSTLTIQRTQQEDSAVYLCASSLGRQGPYEQYFGPGTRLTVT.

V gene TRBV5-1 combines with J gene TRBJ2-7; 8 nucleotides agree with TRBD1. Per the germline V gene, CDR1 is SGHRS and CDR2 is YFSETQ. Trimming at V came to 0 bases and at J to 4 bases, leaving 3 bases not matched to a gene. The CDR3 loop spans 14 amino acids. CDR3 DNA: TGCGCCAGCAGCTTGGAGGACAGGGTGTACGAGCAGTACTTC. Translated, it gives CASSLEDRVYEQYF.

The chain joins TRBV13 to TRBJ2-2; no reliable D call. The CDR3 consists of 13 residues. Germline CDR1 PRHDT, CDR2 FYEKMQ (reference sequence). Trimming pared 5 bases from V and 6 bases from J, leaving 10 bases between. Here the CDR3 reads CASSQDSAGELFF. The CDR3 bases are TGTGCCAGCAGCCAAGACTCGGCCGGGGAGCTGTTTTTT.

The CDR3 protein is CASSFSGLAGDHYSSTDTQYF. CDR3 in DNA: TGTGCCAGCAGTTTCAGCGGACTAGCGGGAGACCACTACTCTAGCACAGATACGCAGTATTTT. The rearrangement joins TRBV27 to TRBJ2-3; 13 nucleotides match TRBD2. The CDR3 runs to 21 residues. After removal of 3 bases from V and 0 bases from J, the junction contained 15 bases not matched to a gene. The V gene's germline CDR1 is MNHEY and CDR2 SMNVEV (reference sequence).